Listed below are T cell receptor beta chains from one sample, sequenced in a study of blood T cell repertoires in COVID-19. Generated by immunoSEQ multiplex PCR, the TCRdb table keeps only in-frame clones and is missing some. The sample has about 64,000 clones; roughly three quarters are singletons. The material sequenced was peripheral blood. The receptor source for this set is a man in his fifties or sixties with COVID-19, enrolled during active disease. Each CDR3 is given with its conserved first and last residue. D genes are given only for firm matches. For some rows the clone size is stated as once, few or many, or as a class when expanded; others skip it.

J	V	D	size	DNA	CDR3
TRBJ2-1	TRBV18	-	-	TGTGCCAGCTCCGGGGCGGGGTTTTACAATGAGCAGTTCTTC	CASSGAGFYNEQFF
TRBJ2-7	TRBV5-4	-	-	TGTGCCAGCAGCTTGGGTGGATCTCTAGGTGAGCAGTACTTC	CASSLGGSLGEQYF
TRBJ2-2	TRBV2	TRBD2	-	TGTGCTAGCGCGGGAGTGGGCACCGGGGAGCTGTTTTTT	CASAGVGTGELFF
TRBJ1-4	TRBV28	-	once	TGTGCCAGCACCTCCGACGGGGCAACTAATGAAAAACTGTTTTTT	CASTSDGATNEKLFF
TRBJ1-2	TRBV30	-	-	TGTGCCTGGGAACCTCCGGGCCTCGGGGGGGACTATGGCTACACCTTC	CAWEPPGLGGDYGYTF
TRBJ2-5	TRBV6-6	-	-	TGTGCCAGCAGTTACGGGCAGGGGAGAGAGACCCAGTACTTC	CASSYGQGRETQYF
TRBJ2-5	TRBV12-3/TRBV12-4	TRBD1	-	TGTGCCAGCAGGCAGACAGGGGAGAAGACCCAGTACTTC	CASRQTGEKTQYF
TRBJ2-1	TRBV5-1	-	-	TGCGCCAGCAGCTACCTACCACAGGGCTATGAGCAGTTCTTC	CASSYLPQGYEQFF
TRBJ1-2	TRBV30	-	few	TGTGCCTGGAGGGGAGAATCTAGCTATGGCTACACCTTC	CAWRGESSYGYTF
TRBJ2-1	TRBV5-1	TRBD1	few	TGCGCCAGCAGCCGTGGACAGGGAGGTTACAATGAGCAGTTCTTC	CASSRGQGGYNEQFF
TRBJ1-5	TRBV7-9	-	-	TGTGCCAGCAGCTTTCGCGGTAGCAATCAGCCCCAGCATTTT	CASSFRGSNQPQHF
TRBJ2-5	TRBV28	-	-	TGTGCCAGCAGTTTACAGGGCGAGACCCAGTACTTC	CASSLQGETQYF
TRBJ2-1	TRBV6-6	-	-	TGTGCCAGCAGCCGCGGTGGTGGAGGGAGTGGCAATGAGCAGTTCTTC	CASSRGGGGSGNEQFF
TRBJ2-5	TRBV20-1	-	-	TGCAGTGCTAGGCAGCAAGAGACCCAGTACTTC	CSARQQETQYF
TRBJ1-6	TRBV11-2	-	-	TGTGCCAGCAGCTTAGATTGGCAGGGGACTTCACCCCTCCACTTT	CASSLDWQGTSPLHF
TRBJ1-1	TRBV19	TRBD1	-	TGTGCCAGTAGTGGGACAGGGGGCGAAACTGAAGCTTTCTTT	CASSGTGGETEAFF
TRBJ2-7	TRBV7-2	-	few	TGTGCCAGCAGCTTAGCGGGACAAAGCGGCTACGAGCAGTACTTC	CASSLAGQSGYEQYF
TRBJ2-3	TRBV5-6	TRBD2	-	TGTGCCAGCAGCTTAAGCGGGGTCACAGATACGCAGTATTTT	CASSLSGVTDTQYF
TRBJ1-1	TRBV6-1	TRBD1	-	TGTGCCAGCAGTGAGGGACAGGACATGAACACTGAAGCTTTCTTT	CASSEGQDMNTEAFF
TRBJ1-1	TRBV27	-	-	TGTGCCAGCAGTCTACCCTCAGCTAGCGTAGCTTTCTTT	CASSLPSASVAFF
TRBJ2-3	TRBV30	-	-	TGTGCCTGGAGTGTTAAGGGAGGTTGGACAGATACGCAGTATTTT	CAWSVKGGWTDTQYF
TRBJ1-2	TRBV2	-	-	TGTGCCAGCACTCAAAGAGGGCCTGGCTACACCTTC	CASTQRGPGYTF
TRBJ1-5	TRBV6-4	TRBD1	once	TGTGCCAGCAGGGTTAACCGGGACAGGGGGACTAACGATAGCAATCAGCCCCAGCATTTT	CASRVNRDRGTNDSNQPQHF
TRBJ2-3	TRBV4-2	-	few	TGTGCCAGCAGCCAAGGGGGCGGAGATACGCAGTATTTT	CASSQGGGDTQYF
TRBJ1-1	TRBV5-5	-	-	TGTGCCAGCAGCTTTGGGAGGAACACTGAAGCTTTCTTT	CASSFGRNTEAFF
TRBJ1-1	TRBV11-3	-	-	TGTGCCAGCAGCTTAGGGCTTGGTACTGAAGCTTTCTTT	CASSLGLGTEAFF
TRBJ1-2	TRBV28	TRBD1	-	TGTGCCAGCGCACGACAGGGGGTTGAGGGCTACACCTTC	CASARQGVEGYTF
TRBJ2-1	TRBV29-1	-	-	TGCAGCCATAGTGGGCGAGTTGAGCAGTTCTTC	CSHSGRVEQFF
TRBJ1-3	TRBV11-2	-	few	TGTGCCAGCAGGGACTGGAGCTCTGGAAACACCATATATTTT	CASRDWSSGNTIYF
TRBJ2-1	TRBV24-1	TRBD2	-	TGTGCCACCAGTGAGGGCGGGAGTTTGGATGAGCAGTTCTTC	CATSEGGSLDEQFF
TRBJ2-5	TRBV5-4	-	-	TGTGCCAGCAGCTTGGCCAAGGACATCCTTAAAGAGGTCCAGTACTTC	CASSLAKDILKEVQYF
TRBJ2-1	TRBV19	TRBD1	-	TGTGCCAGTAGGCGCCGACAGGGGGCGAACGATGAGCAGTTCTTC	CASRRRQGANDEQFF
TRBJ2-4	TRBV20-1	TRBD2	few	TGCAGTGCTAGTTTAGCGGGGGGAGCCAAAAACATTCAGTACTTC	CSASLAGGAKNIQYF
TRBJ2-5	TRBV28	TRBD1	-	TGTGCCAGCAGGTCAGGGGGACACCAAGAGACCCAGTACTTC	CASRSGGHQETQYF
TRBJ2-3	TRBV5-1	-	many	TGCGCCAGCAGCTCAGGGAACCCAAAAGATACGCAGTATTTT	CASSSGNPKDTQYF
TRBJ2-3	TRBV7-3	TRBD2	-	TGTGCCAGTGGTGAAGCGGGGAGCACAGATACGCAGTATTTT	CASGEAGSTDTQYF
TRBJ1-1	TRBV29-1	-	-	TGCAGCGTTGAGACTATTCTGAACACTGAAGCTTTCTTT	CSVETILNTEAFF
TRBJ2-1	TRBV24-1	TRBD1	-	TGTGCCACCAGTGGGTTACTCGGGACAGGTAATGAGCAGTTCTTC	CATSGLLGTGNEQFF
TRBJ2-3	TRBV29-1	-	-	TGCAGCGTGGAGTCTGGCACAGATACGCAGTATTTT	CSVESGTDTQYF
TRBJ2-1	TRBV9	-	-	TGTGCCAGCAGCGTTGGGGGTAGCGGCCAAGATGAGCAGTTCTTC	CASSVGGSGQDEQFF